The 9 T cell receptor beta chains given below trace back to one sample, sequenced in a study of blood T cell repertoires in COVID-19. The data were produced by immunoSEQ multiplex PCR, yet TCRdb's version contains in-frame clones alone and is incomplete. The table lists approximately 270,000 clones, roughly 80% of them singletons. The sequencing sample was made of peripheral blood. Receptors originate from a person aged 65 to 85 with COVID-19, enrolled during active disease.

The rearrangement uses TRBV7-7 and TRBJ2-3; the D gene is possibly TRBD1 (5 bases). This CDR3 comprises 14 residues. Between the trimmed V and J ends, which lost 5 bases and 1 base, there was a span of 10 bases. In germline, CDR1 is SSHAT, CDR2 FNYEAQ (reference sequence). CDR3 coding DNA: TGTGCCAGCAGCAGGGGCATTGGCACAGATACGCAGTATTTT. It specifies CASSRGIGTDTQYF.

The chain is built from TRBV9 and TRBJ2-2; 14 bases map to TRBD2. The germline CDR1 and CDR2 sequences are SGDLS and YYNGEE. V lost 0 bases, J lost 3 bases, and 10 bases stayed unmatched. The CDR3 covers 20 residues. CDR3 residues: CASSVDRTSGGKFDTGELFF. CDR3 coding DNA: TGTGCCAGCAGCGTAGACAGGACTAGCGGGGGGAAGTTCGACACCGGGGAGCTGTTTTTT.

The chain links TRBV28 to TRBJ1-4; 8 bases are shared with TRBD1. The CDR3 loop spans 14 amino acids. Losses at the gene ends were 5 bases for V and 2 bases for J; bases not matched to a gene: 1. Per the germline V gene, CDR1 is MDHEN and CDR2 is SYDVKM. The CDR3 here is CASSPGGTNEKLFF. The DNA for the CDR3 is TGTGCCAGCAGTCCAGGGGGCACTAATGAAAAACTGTTTTTT.

The chain uses TRBV7-2 and TRBJ2-7, with 7 bases matching TRBD1. V gave up 0 bases and J gave up 1 base; unmatched junction bases: 6. Per the germline V gene, CDR1 is SGHTA and CDR2 is FQGNSA. The CDR3 has 16 residues. Written as DNA, the CDR3 is TGTGCCAGCAGCTTAGCTGCCGGGACAGCTTCCTACGAGCAGTACTTC. This gives the protein CASSLAAGTASYEQYF.

V usage is TRBV6-4 and J usage is TRBJ1-2; no firm D call. Germline V CDR1 and CDR2: MRHNA, SNTAGT. Trimming cost V 5 bases and J 6 bases, with 16 bases left between them. The CDR3 runs to 14 residues. This chain's CDR3 is CASSKDGGEDGYTF. The CDR3 DNA reads as TGTGCCAGCAGTAAGGACGGAGGAGAAGATGGCTACACCTTC.

The chain has TRBV28 and TRBJ2-7; 7 positions match TRBD1. The CDR3 is 14 amino acids. V gave up 3 bases and J gave up 9 bases; unmatched junction bases: 11. CDR1 is MDHEN and CDR2 is SYDVKM in the germline V gene. The CDR3 DNA is TGTGCCAGCAGTTTTTCTTTAGGGACAGCAGGGCAGTACTTC. This gives the protein CASSFSLGTAGQYF.

The rearrangement links TRBV19 to TRBJ1-5, with D uncertain. V shed 7 bases and J shed 9 bases, with 16 bases lying between them. Germline assignment: CDR1 LNHDA and CDR2 SQIVND (reference sequence). CDR3 size: 13 residues. In nucleotides, the CDR3 is TGTGCCAGTAATCTGGAGTTCCCCGGGCCCCAGCATTTT. Translating it yields CASNLEFPGPQHF.

In its sample, this clone was seen once. The chain recombines TRBV6-2 or TRBV6-3 with TRBJ1-4; TRBD1 might be the D (5 bases). CDR1 MNHEY and CDR2 SVGEGT come from the germline V gene. The CDR3 totals 15 residues. V lost 6 bases and J 0 bases, leaving 11 bases between the germline ends. CDR3 sequence: CASSRTGATNEKLFF. The CDR3 DNA reads TGTGCCAGCAGCCGGACGGGGGCAACTAATGAAAAACTGTTTTTT.

This chain connects TRBV5-1 to TRBJ1-3, with a weak D call TRBD1 (5 bases). This CDR3 is 15 amino acids long. Per the germline V gene, CDR1 is SGHRS and CDR2 is YFSETQ. The V end was cut by 4 bases, the J end by 3 bases, with 14 bases between. In nucleotides, the CDR3 is TGCGCCAGCAGCCTGGTTGGGGGGGATGGAAACACCATATATTTT. Its protein product is CASSLVGGDGNTIYF.